This entry is about one TCR beta chain. The antigen is not known. The data are from a study of identifying expanded T cells in peripheral blood. This table comes from immunoSEQ multiplex PCR, and its TCRdb copy is limited to in-frame clones, with some not included. The sample shows 55,000 to 80,000 clones, around 83% of them seen only once. Germline loops: CDR1 SQVTM, CDR2 ANQGSEA. After removal of 7 bases from V and 4 bases from J, the junction contained 9 bases not matched to a gene. The CDR3 runs to 14 residues. During the collection period, no donor immune events like infections were recorded. Study findings and constraints: Variance in clone template counts between approximately two-week samples significantly increased with total template count across all healthy donors. About 1.2 clones differed between technical replicates, versus approximately 16 and 20 over time.

The V and J genes are TRBV29-1 and TRBJ2-2; 7 bases match TRBD1. Sequenced: blood. This clonotype was sampled from a person between 18 and 75 years old in good health. The CDR3 coding sequence is TGCAGCGGAACTATAGGGGGCCGCACCGGGGAGCTGTTTTTT. This translates into CSGTIGGRTGELFF.